The sequence of this TCR beta chain was determined in a study of blood T cell repertoires in COVID-19. Turning to the study itself: Samples of COVID-19 (acute and convalescent) were obtained from the United States, Italy and Spain.

Original processing notes: Cell counts per sample came from amplifying reference gene primers. The method was immunoSEQ multiplex PCR; TCRdb's version includes in-frame clones alone and lacks a portion of them. The DNA was the basis for D and trimming; V, J and clone size are from that table. Here the sample spans about 270,000 clones, around 89% being singletons. Grouping used clinical history reported by participants in a survey and questionnaire. The CDR3 is 15 residues long. The V and J ends lost 1 base and 2 bases, in that order; junction bases with no gene match: 2. Germline V lookup: CDR1 KGHSH, CDR2 LQKENI.

V usage is TRBV18 and J usage is TRBJ2-1, with 7 bases aligning to TRBD1. The sample comprised PBMCs or T cells enriched from blood (not recorded which). This sequence originates from a woman aged 18-29 years who had recovered from COVID-19. DNA of the CDR3: TGTGCCAGCTCACCACTGGACAGGACCTACAATGAGCAGTTCTTC. It yields the protein CASSPLDRTYNEQFF.